The 16 T cell receptor beta chains listed next were all sequenced from one sample in a study of cytomegalovirus exposure and HLA in healthy donors. The PCR contained 60 Vbeta and 13 Jbeta primers. The assay was immunoSEQ multiplex PCR, and TCRdb's table has in-frame clones only and misses some. The sample includes approximately 170,000 clones, approximately 79% of them seen just once. Sample: PBMCs. These receptors all come from a male donor in good health and CMV-seronegative.

The rearrangement joins TRBV10-2 to TRBJ2-7; possible D gene TRBD1, 5 bases. Germline assignment: CDR1 WSHSY and CDR2 SAAADI. The CDR3 spans 12 residues. The germline V and J ends were trimmed by 3 bases and 7 bases, with 10 bases remaining between them. For the CDR3, the DNA is TGCGCCAGCAGTGACAGGGCTGGGGAGCAGTACTTC. This translates into CASSDRAGEQYF.

The V and J genes are TRBV9 and TRBJ1-2; D unclear. V lost 5 bases and J lost 4, with 15 bases in between. This CDR3 contains 14 residues. The germline CDR1 and CDR2 sequences are SGDLS and YYNGEE. The CDR3 is CASSQRGSRYGYTF. DNA for the CDR3: TGTGCCAGCAGTCAACGCGGCTCCCGCTATGGCTACACCTTC.

The CDR3 sequence is CASSLEQGLAAFF. DNA of the CDR3: TGTGCCAGCAGCTTAGAACAGGGATTGGCAGCTTTCTTT. This sequence joins TRBV11-2 and TRBJ1-1; tentative D call: TRBD1 (6 bases). V was pared by 0 bases and J by 10 bases, with 12 bases between. Germline V lookup: CDR1 SGHAT, CDR2 FQNNGV. This CDR3 comprises 13 residues.

The rearrangement links TRBV14 to TRBJ2-5, with D possibly matching TRBD1 (5 bases). V was clipped by 0 bases and J by 0 bases, with 14 bases between them. In germline, CDR1 is SGHDN, CDR2 FVKESK. The CDR3 runs 17 residues. This CDR3 reads CASSQDFRTSYQETQYF. CDR3 DNA: TGTGCCAGCAGCCAAGATTTTCGGACATCGTACCAAGAGACCCAGTACTTC.

The V call is TRBV6-1, the J call TRBJ1-2; 12 bases align to TRBD1. This CDR3 contains 14 residues. Per germline, CDR1 MNHNS and CDR2 SASEGT. With V trimmed by 7 bases and J by 4 bases, 4 bases remained unmatched. The CDR3 protein is CASTRDRGLYGYTF. The CDR3 bases are TGTGCCAGCACCCGGGACAGGGGGCTCTATGGCTACACCTTC.

The gene calls are TRBV5-1 and TRBJ2-5, with a weak D call TRBD2 (6 bases). CDR1 is SGHRS and CDR2 is YFSETQ in the germline V gene. V shed 5 bases and J shed 2 bases, with 16 bases lying between them. This CDR3 is 15 amino acids long. The CDR3 protein is CASSPLSGGQETQYF. The DNA for the CDR3 is TGCGCCAGCAGTCCTTTGTCCGGGGGACAAGAGACCCAGTACTTC.

This sequence joins TRBV7-6 and TRBJ2-2, with TRBD2 as a possible D gene (7 bases). The V gene lost 5 bases and the J gene lost 0 bases, with 19 bases spanning the gap. This CDR3 spans 18 amino acids. Looked up from germline, CDR1 is SGHVS and CDR2 is FNYEAQ. The CDR3 is CASSHLRGGGPNTGELFF. CDR3 coding DNA: TGTGCCAGCAGCCACCTGAGGGGAGGGGGGCCGAACACCGGGGAGCTGTTTTTT.

This clone was seen more than once but under ten times. The chain employs TRBV4-1 and TRBJ2-7, with 8 bases fitting TRBD1. V lost 2 bases, J lost 1 base, and 7 bases stayed unmatched. The CDR3 totals 16 residues. Germline CDR1 is MGHRA and CDR2 is YSYEKL. The CDR3, as DNA: TGCGCCAGCAGCCAACAGGACAGGGCAAGGTCCTACGAGCAGTACTTC. Protein: CASSQQDRARSYEQYF.

The chain carries TRBV10-3 and TRBJ1-5, with a tentative D call TRBD1 (6 bases). Trimming cost V 10 bases and J 1 base, with 11 bases left between them. Germline loops: CDR1 ENHRY, CDR2 SYGVKD. The CDR3 loop spans 13 amino acids. The CDR3 region is CATGGSSNQPQHF. The CDR3 DNA follows: TGTGCCACGGGGGGCAGCAGCAATCAGCCCCAGCATTTT.

This chain links TRBV29-1 with TRBJ2-1; TRBD1 agrees at 7 bases. J lost 3 bases, V lost 1 base, and 12 bases had no gene match. The CDR3 sequence is 17 residues long. Per germline, CDR1 SQVTM and CDR2 ANQGSEA. The CDR3 loop reads CSVEGNPGQRVYNEQFF. The CDR3 nucleotides are TGCAGCGTTGAAGGAAACCCGGGACAGAGAGTCTACAATGAGCAGTTCTTC.

The CDR3 here is CASSYTGQVPFYGYTF. The CDR3 region has the DNA TGTGCCAGCAGTTACACAGGGCAAGTCCCTTTTTATGGCTACACCTTC. The rearrangement joins TRBV6-5 to TRBJ1-2; possible D gene TRBD1, 6 bases. The CDR3 covers 16 residues. Germline loops: CDR1 MNHEY, CDR2 SVGAGI. V dropped 2 bases and J dropped 5 bases, with 18 bases sitting between them.

The chain has TRBV5-1 and TRBJ2-5; TRBD1 is a possible D gene (6 bases). The CDR3 totals 14 residues. CDR1 is SGHRS and CDR2 is YFSETQ in the germline V gene. V was trimmed by 1 base and J by 5 bases, leaving 12 bases between them. The CDR3 protein is CASSLITGWETQYF. The DNA for the CDR3 is TGCGCCAGCAGCTTGATCACAGGGTGGGAGACCCAGTACTTC.

This clone appeared a single time. J is TRBJ2-1 and V is TRBV5-4, with a tentative D call TRBD1 (6 bases). The CDR3 runs 16 residues. Deletions cut 1 base from V and 7 bases from J, with 18 bases between. Germline V gives CDR1 SGHNT, CDR2 YYREEE (reference sequence). The CDR3 protein is CASSLQGSARWNEQFF. The CDR3 nucleotides are TGTGCCAGCAGCTTGCAGGGGTCTGCCCGCTGGAATGAGCAGTTCTTC.

V and J are TRBV4-3 and TRBJ2-5, with D hard to call. The CDR3 totals 15 residues. From germline, CDR1 is LGHNA and CDR2 YSLEER. Trimming removed 1 base at V and 0 bases at J, with 9 bases between. The CDR3 protein is CASSQGVGYQETQYF. DNA of the CDR3: TGCGCCAGCAGCCAAGGGGTCGGGTACCAAGAGACCCAGTACTTC.

The chain links TRBV30 to TRBJ2-5; 7 bases agree with TRBD2. V lost 2 bases and J lost 2; bases outside the gene matches: 8. This CDR3 is 15 amino acids long. Per germline, CDR1 GTSNPN and CDR2 SVGIG (reference sequence). The CDR3 region is CAWSWKRGAQETQYF. The CDR3 coding sequence is TGTGCCTGGAGTTGGAAGCGGGGCGCACAAGAGACCCAGTACTTC.

This rearrangement joins TRBV10-2 to TRBJ2-1, with TRBD2 matching 8 bases. CDR1 and CDR2 from the germline V gene are WSHSY and SAAADI. CDR3 size: 14 residues. V was pared by 7 bases and J by 0 bases, with 2 bases of the junction left unmatched. The CDR3 protein is CASTTSGSYNEQFF. CDR3 sequence (DNA): TGCGCCAGCACTACTAGCGGCTCCTACAATGAGCAGTTCTTC.